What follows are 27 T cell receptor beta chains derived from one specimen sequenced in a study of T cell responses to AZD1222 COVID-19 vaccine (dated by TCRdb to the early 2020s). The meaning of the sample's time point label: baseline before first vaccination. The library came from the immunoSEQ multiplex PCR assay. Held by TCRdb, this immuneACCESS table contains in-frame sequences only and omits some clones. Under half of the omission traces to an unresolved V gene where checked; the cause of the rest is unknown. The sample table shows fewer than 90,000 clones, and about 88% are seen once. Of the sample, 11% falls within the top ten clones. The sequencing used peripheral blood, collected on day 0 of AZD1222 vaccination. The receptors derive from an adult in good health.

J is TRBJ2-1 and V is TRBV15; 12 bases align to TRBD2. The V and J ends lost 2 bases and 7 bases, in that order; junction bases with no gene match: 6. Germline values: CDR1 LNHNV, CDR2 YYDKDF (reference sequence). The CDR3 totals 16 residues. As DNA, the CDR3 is TGTGCCACCAGCAGAAAGACTAGCGGGGGAAGGAATGAGCAGTTCTTC. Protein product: CATSRKTSGGRNEQFF.

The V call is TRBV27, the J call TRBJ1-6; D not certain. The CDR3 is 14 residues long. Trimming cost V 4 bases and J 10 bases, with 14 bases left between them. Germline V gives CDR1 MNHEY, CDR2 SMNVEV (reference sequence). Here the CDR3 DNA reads TGTGCCAGCAGTTCCCGGGCCGGATTATCACCCCTCCACTTT. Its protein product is CASSSRAGLSPLHF.

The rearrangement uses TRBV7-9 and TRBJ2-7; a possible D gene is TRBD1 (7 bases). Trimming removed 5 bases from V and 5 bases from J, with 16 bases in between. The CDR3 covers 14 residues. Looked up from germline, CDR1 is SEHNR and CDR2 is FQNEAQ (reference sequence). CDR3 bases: TGTGCCAGCAGCCAGGGGGGCCTCCACGACGAGCAGTACGTC. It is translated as CASSQGGLHDEQYV.

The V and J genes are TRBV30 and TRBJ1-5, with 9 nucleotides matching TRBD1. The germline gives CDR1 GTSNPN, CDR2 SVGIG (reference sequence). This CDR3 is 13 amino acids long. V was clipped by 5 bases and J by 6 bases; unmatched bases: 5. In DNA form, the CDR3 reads TGTGCCTGGGAACAGGGGGCTGGTCAGCCCCAGCATTTT. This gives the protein CAWEQGAGQPQHF.

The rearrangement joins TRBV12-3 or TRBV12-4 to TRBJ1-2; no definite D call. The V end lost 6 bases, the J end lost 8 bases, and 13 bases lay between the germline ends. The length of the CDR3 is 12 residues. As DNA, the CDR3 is TGTGCCAGCAGCTCGCGCGGGTCGGGCTACACCTTC. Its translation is CASSSRGSGYTF.

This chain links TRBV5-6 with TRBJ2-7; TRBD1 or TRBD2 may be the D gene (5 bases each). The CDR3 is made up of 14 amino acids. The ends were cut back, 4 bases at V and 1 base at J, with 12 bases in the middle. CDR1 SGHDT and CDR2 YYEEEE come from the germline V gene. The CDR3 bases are TGTGCCAGCAGCAAGGGACGGCGATCCTACGAGCAGTACGTC. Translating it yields CASSKGRRSYEQYV.

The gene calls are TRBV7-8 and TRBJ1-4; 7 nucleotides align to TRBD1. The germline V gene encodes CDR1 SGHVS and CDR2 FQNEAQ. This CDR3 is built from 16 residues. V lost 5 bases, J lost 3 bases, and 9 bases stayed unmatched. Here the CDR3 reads CASSRRRDRPNEKLFF. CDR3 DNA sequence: TGTGCCAGCAGCCGTAGACGGGACAGACCTAATGAAAAACTGTTTTTT. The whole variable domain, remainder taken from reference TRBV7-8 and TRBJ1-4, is GAGVSQSPRYKVAKRGQDVALRCDPISGHVSLFWYQQALGQGPEFLTYFQNEAQLDKSGLPSDRFFAERPEGSVSTLKIQRTQQEDSAVYLCASSRRRDRPNEKLFFGSGTQLSVL.

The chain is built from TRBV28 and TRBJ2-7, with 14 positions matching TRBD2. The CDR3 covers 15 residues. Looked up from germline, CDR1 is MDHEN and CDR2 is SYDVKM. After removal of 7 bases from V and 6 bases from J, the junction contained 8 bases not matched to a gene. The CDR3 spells CASTPPGLAGAEQYF. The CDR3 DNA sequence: TGTGCCAGCACCCCCCCGGGACTAGCGGGAGCCGAGCAGTACTTC.

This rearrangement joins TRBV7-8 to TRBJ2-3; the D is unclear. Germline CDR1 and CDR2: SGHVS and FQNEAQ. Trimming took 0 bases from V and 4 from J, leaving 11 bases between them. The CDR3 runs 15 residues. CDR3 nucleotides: TGTGCCAGCAGCTTAGCCCTGCTAGTTTCAGATACGCAGTATTTT. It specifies CASSLALLVSDTQYF.

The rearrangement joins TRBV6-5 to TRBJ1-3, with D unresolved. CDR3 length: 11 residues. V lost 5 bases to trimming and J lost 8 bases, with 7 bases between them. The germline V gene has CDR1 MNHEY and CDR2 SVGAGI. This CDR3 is CASSRADTIYF. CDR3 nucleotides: TGTGCCAGCAGTAGAGCGGACACCATATATTTT.

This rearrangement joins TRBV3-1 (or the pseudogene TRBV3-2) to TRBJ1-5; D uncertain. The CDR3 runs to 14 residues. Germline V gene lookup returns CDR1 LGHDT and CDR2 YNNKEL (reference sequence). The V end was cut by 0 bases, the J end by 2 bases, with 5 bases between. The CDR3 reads CASSQDLGNQPQHF. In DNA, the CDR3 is TGTGCCAGCAGCCAAGATCTAGGCAATCAGCCCCAGCATTTT.

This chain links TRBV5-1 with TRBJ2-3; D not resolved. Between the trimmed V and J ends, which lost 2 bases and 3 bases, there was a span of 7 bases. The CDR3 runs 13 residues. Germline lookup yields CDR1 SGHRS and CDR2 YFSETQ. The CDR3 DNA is TGCGCCAGCAGCTTCCAAGAGACAGATACGCAGTATTTT. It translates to CASSFQETDTQYF.

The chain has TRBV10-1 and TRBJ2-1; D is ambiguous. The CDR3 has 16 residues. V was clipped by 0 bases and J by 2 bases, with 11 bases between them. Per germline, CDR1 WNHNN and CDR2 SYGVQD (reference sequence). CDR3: CASSESLGGTYNEQFF. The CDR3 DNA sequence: TGCGCCAGCAGTGAGTCTTTGGGCGGAACCTACAATGAGCAGTTCTTC.

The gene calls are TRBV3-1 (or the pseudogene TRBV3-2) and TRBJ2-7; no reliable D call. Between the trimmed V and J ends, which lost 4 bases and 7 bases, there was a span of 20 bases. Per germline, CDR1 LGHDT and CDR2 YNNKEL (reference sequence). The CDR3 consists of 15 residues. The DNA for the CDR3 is TGTGCCAGCAGCCCCTTAAGGCGCACGATCGGGGAGCAGTACTTC. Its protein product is CASSPLRRTIGEQYF.

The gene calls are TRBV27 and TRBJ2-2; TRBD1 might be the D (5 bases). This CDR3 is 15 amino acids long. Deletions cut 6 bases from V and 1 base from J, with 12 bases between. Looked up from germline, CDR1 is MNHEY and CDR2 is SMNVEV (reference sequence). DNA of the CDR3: TGTGCCAGCAGCTGGGGTCAGGGGAACACCGGGGAGCTGTTTTTT. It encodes CASSWGQGNTGELFF.

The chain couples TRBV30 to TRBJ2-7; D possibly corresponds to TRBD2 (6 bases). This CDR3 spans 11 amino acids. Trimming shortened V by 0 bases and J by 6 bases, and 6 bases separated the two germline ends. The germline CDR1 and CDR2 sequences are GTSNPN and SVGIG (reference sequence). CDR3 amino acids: CAWSVGGEQYF. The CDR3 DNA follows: TGTGCCTGGAGTGTGGGAGGCGAGCAGTACTTC. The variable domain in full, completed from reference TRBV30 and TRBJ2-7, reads SQTIHQWPATLVQPVGSPLSLECTVEGTSNPNLYWYRQAAGRGLQLLFYSVGIGQISSEVPQNLSASRPQDRQFILSSKKLLLSDSGFYLCAWSVGGEQYFGPGTRLTVT.

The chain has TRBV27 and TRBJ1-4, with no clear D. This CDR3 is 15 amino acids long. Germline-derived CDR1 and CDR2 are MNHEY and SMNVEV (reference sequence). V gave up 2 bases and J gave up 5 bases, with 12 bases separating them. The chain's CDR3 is CASSLRAGQNEKLFF. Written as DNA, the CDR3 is TGTGCCAGCAGTTTACGGGCCGGTCAGAATGAAAAACTGTTTTTT.

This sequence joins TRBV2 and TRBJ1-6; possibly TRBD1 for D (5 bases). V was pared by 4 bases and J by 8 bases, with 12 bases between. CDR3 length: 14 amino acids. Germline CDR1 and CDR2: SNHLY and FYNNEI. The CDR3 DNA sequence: TGTGCCAGCAGTGTGAAGGGGTGGGATTCACCCCTCCACTTT. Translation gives CASSVKGWDSPLHF. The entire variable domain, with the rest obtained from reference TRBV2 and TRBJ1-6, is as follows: EPEVTQTPSHQVTQMGQEVILRCVPISNHLYFYWYRQILGQKVEFLVSFYNNEISEKSEIFDDQFSVERPDGSNFTLKIRSTKLEDSAMYFCASSVKGWDSPLHFGNGTRLTVT.

The CDR3 reads CASSQEGRHTEAFF. Here the CDR3 DNA reads TGTGCCAGCAGCCAAGAGGGGAGGCACACTGAAGCTTTCTTT. V is TRBV3-1 (or the pseudogene TRBV3-2) and J is TRBJ1-1; unclear D gene. This CDR3 region has 14 residues. Germline CDR1 reads LGHDT; CDR2 reads YNNKEL (reference sequence). V was cut by 0 bases and J by 3 bases, with 8 bases left in between.

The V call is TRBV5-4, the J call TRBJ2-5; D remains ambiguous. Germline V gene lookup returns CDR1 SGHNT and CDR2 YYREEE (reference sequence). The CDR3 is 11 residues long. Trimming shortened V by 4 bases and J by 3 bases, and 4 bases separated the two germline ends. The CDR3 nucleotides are TGTGCCAGCAGCAACAAAGAGACCCAGTACTTC. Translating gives CASSNKETQYF. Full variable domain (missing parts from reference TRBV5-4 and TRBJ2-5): ETGVTQSPTHLIKTRGQQVTLRCSSQSGHNTVSWYQQALGQGPQFIFQYYREEENGRGNFPPRFSGLQFPNYSSELNVNALELDDSALYLCASSNKETQYFGPGTRLLVL.

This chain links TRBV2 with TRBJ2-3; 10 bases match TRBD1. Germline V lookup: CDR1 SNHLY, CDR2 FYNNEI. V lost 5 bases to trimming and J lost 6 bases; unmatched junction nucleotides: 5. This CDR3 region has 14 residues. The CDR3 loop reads CASSPGTGDDTQYF. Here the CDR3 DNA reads TGTGCCAGCAGTCCCGGGACAGGGGATGATACGCAGTATTTT.

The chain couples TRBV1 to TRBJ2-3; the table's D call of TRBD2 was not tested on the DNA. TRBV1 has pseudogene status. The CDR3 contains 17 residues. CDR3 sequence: CTSSQGLLAGETDTQYF. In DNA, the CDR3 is TGCACCAGCAGCCAAGGATTGCTAGCGGGAGAGACAGATACGCAGTATTTT.

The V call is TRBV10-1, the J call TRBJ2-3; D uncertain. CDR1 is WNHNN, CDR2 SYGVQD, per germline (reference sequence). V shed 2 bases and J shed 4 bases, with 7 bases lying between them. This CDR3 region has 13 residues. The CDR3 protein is CASSETVADTQYF. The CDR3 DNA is TGCGCCAGCAGTGAGACGGTGGCAGATACGCAGTATTTT.

Here the CDR3 reads CSASLVSNGGANVLTF. In nucleotides, the CDR3 is TGCAGTGCTAGTCTCGTATCAAACGGCGGGGCCAACGTCCTGACTTTC. This rearrangement joins TRBV20-1 to TRBJ2-6; no firm D call. Trimming shortened V by 3 bases and J by 4 bases, and 16 bases separated the two germline ends. The CDR3 length is 16 residues. Looked up from germline, CDR1 is DFQATT and CDR2 is SNEGSKA (reference sequence).

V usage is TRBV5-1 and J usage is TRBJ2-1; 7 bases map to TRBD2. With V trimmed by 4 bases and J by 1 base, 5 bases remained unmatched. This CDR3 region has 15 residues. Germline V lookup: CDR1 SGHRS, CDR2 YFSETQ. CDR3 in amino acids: CASSPGGSSYNEQFF. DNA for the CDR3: TGCGCCAGCAGCCCGGGGGGAAGTTCCTACAATGAGCAGTTCTTC. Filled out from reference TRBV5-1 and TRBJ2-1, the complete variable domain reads KAGVTQTPRYLIKTRGQQVTLSCSPISGHRSVSWYQQTPGQGLQFLFEYFSETQRNKGNFPGRFSGRQFSNSRSEMNVSTLELGDSALYLCASSPGGSSYNEQFFGPGTRLTVL.

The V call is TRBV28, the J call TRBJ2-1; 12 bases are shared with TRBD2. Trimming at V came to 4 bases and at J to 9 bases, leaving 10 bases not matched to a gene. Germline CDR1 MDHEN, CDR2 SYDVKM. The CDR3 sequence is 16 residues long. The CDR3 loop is CASSSPPGLAGPEQFF. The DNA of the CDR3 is TGTGCCAGCAGTTCCCCTCCCGGACTAGCGGGACCTGAGCAGTTCTTC.

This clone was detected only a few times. The CDR3: CASSLGRSADTQYF. CDR3 sequence (DNA): TGTGCCAGCAGCTTAGGTCGTAGCGCCGATACGCAGTATTTT. The rearrangement links TRBV7-9 to TRBJ2-3; possibly TRBD2 for D (5 bases). The ends were cut back, 1 base at V and 6 bases at J, with 11 bases in the middle. Germline-derived CDR1 and CDR2 are SEHNR and FQNEAQ (reference sequence). The CDR3 extends over 14 amino acids.